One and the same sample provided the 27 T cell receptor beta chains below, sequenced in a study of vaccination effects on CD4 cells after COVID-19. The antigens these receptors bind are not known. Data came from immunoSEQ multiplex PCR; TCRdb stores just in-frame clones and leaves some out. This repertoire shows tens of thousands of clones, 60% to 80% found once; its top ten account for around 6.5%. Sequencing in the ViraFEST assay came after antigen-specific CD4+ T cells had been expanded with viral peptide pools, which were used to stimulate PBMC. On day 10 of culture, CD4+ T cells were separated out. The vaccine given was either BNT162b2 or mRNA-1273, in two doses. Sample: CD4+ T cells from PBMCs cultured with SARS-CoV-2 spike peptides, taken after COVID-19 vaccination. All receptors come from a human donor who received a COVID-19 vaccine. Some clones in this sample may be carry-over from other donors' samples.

CDR3 sequence reads: CASSYGSGNTIYF. The CDR3 nucleotides read TGTGCCAGCAGTTATGGCTCTGGAAACACCATATATTTT. The chain has TRBV6-5 and TRBJ1-3; D not resolved. Germline V gene lookup returns CDR1 MNHEY and CDR2 SVGAGI. V was shortened by 3 bases and J by 0 bases, with 3 bases between the two germline ends. This CDR3 is built from 13 residues.

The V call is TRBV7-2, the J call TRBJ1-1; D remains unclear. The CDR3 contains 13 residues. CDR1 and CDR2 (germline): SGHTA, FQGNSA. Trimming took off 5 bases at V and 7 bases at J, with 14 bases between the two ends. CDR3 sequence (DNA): TGTGCCAGCAGCCTTCGGAAGACGGATGAAGCTTTCTTT. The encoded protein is CASSLRKTDEAFF.

The CDR3 nucleotides are TGCGCCAGCGGCGGACAGGGGGCTAGCTACGAGCAGTACGTC. It yields the protein CASGGQGASYEQYV. The chain joins TRBV10-2 to TRBJ2-7; 11 bases align to TRBD1. CDR3 length equals 14 residues. V was clipped by 8 bases and J by 3 bases; unmatched bases: 6. Germline CDR1 reads WSHSY; CDR2 reads SAAADI.

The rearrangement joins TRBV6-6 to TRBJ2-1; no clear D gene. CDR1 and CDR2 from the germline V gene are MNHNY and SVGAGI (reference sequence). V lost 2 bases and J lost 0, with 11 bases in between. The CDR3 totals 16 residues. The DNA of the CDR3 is TGTGCCAGCAGTTACCGTGGTGTTAGCTCCTACAATGAGCAGTTCTTC. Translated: CASSYRGVSSYNEQFF.

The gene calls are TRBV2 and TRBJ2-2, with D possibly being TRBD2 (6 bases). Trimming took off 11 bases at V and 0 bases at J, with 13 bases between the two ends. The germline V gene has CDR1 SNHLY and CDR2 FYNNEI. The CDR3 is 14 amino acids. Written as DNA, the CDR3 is TGTGCCGCGAAACGGGGGTCGAACACCGGGGAGCTGTTTTTT. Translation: CAAKRGSNTGELFF.

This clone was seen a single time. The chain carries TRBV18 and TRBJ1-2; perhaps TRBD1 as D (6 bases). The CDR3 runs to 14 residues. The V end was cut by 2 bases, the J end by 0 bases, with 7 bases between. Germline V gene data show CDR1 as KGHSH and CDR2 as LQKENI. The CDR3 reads CASSPGQTNYGYTF. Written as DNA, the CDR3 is TGTGCCAGCTCACCAGGACAGACTAACTATGGCTACACCTTC.

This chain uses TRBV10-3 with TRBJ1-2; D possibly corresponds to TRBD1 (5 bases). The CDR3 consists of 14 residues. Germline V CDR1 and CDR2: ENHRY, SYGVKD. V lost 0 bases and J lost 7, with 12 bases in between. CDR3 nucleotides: TGTGCCATCAGTGAGTCCGGGGGAGACGGTGGCTACACCTTC. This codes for CAISESGGDGGYTF.

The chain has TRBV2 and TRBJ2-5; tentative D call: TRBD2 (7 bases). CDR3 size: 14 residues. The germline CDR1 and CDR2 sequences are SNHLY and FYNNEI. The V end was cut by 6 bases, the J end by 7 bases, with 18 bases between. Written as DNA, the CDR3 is TGTGCCAGCAGGAGGGGGGCAGGGGAGGGGACCCAGTACTTC. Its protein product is CASRRGAGEGTQYF.

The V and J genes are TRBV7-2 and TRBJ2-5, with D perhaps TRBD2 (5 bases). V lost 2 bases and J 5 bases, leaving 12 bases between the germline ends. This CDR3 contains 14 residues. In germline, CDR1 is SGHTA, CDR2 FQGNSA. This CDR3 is CASSLFRGGETQYF. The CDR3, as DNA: TGTGCCAGCAGCTTATTTCGGGGTGGTGAGACCCAGTACTTC.

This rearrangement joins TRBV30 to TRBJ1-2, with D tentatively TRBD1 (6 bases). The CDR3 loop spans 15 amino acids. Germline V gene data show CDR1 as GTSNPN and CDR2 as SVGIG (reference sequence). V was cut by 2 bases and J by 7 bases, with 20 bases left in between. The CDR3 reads CAWSSKGHLYSGYTF. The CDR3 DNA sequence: TGTGCCTGGAGTAGTAAGGGACACCTCTACTCTGGCTACACCTTC. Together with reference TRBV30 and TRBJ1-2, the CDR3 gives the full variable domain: SQTIHQWPATLVQPVGSPLSLECTVEGTSNPNLYWYRQAAGRGLQLLFYSVGIGQISSEVPQNLSASRPQDRQFILSSKKLLLSDSGFYLCAWSSKGHLYSGYTFGSGTRLTVV.

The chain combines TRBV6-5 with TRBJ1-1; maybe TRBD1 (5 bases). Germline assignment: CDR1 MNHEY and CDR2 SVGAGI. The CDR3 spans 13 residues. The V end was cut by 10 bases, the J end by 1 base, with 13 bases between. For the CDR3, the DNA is TGTGCCACCGCGGGGCTAACGAACACTGAAGCTTTCTTT. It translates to CATAGLTNTEAFF.

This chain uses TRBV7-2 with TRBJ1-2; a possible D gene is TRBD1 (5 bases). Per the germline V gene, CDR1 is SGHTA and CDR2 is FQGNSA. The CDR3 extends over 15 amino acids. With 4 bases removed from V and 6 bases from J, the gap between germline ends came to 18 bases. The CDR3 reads CASSSTARDSDGYTF. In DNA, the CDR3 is TGTGCCAGCAGCTCAACCGCCAGGGATTCCGATGGCTACACCTTC.

CDR3 DNA sequence: TGTGCCAGCAGCCCCGGACTAGCGGGCTTGGAGGAGCAGTACGTC. It specifies CASSPGLAGLEEQYV. J is TRBJ2-7 and V is TRBV5-6; the match to TRBD2 covers 11 bases. Germline trimming cut 4 bases from V and 7 bases from J; bases unmatched to any gene: 10. This CDR3 comprises 15 residues. The germline gives CDR1 SGHDT, CDR2 YYEEEE.

DNA of the CDR3: TGTGCCAGCAGTCCGGACAGGGGCAATCAGCCCCAGCATTTT. Amino acids: CASSPDRGNQPQHF. The chain recombines TRBV6-5 with TRBJ1-5, with TRBD1 matching 8 bases. CDR3 length equals 14 residues. The V gene's germline CDR1 is MNHEY and CDR2 SVGAGI. Trimming took 5 bases from V and 2 from J; bases not matched to a gene: 2.

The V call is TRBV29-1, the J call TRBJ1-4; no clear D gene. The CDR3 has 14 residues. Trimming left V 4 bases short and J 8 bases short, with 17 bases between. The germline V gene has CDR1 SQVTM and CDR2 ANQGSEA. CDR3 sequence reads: CSVGDTSRGEKLFF. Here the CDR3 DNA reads TGCAGCGTTGGTGACACCTCCCGGGGAGAAAAACTGTTTTTT.

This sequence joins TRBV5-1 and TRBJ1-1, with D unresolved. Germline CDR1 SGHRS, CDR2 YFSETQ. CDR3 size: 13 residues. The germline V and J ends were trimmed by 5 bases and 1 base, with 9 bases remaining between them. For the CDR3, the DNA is TGCGCCAGCAGTACAAACAGGAACACTGAAGCTTTCTTT. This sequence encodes CASSTNRNTEAFF.

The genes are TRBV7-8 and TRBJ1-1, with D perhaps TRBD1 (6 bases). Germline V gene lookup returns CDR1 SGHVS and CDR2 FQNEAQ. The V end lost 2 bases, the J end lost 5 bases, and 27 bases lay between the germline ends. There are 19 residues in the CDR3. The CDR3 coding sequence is TGTGCCAGCAGCTTAACACACAGATCACAGGGCTTGATGCTAACTGAAGCTTTCTTT. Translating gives CASSLTHRSQGLMLTEAFF. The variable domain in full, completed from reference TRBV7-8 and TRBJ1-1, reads GAGVSQSPRYKVAKRGQDVALRCDPISGHVSLFWYQQALGQGPEFLTYFQNEAQLDKSGLPSDRFFAERPEGSVSTLKIQRTQQEDSAVYLCASSLTHRSQGLMLTEAFFGQGTRLTVV.

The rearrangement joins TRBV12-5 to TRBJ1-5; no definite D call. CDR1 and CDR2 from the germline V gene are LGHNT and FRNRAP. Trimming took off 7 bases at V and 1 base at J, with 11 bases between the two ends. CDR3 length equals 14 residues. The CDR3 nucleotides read TGTGCTAGTGCCTTATTCCCAAGCAATCAGCCCCAGCATTTT. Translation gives CASALFPSNQPQHF.

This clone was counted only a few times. CDR3 nucleotide sequence: TGTGCCAGCAGCTTAGCTCTGGGCTACACCTTC. Its translation: CASSLALGYTF. V and J are TRBV7-9 and TRBJ1-2; no firm D call. The CDR3 runs 11 residues. From germline, CDR1 is SEHNR and CDR2 FQNEAQ (reference sequence). The V end was cut by 0 bases, the J end by 8 bases, with 4 bases between.

CDR3 amino acids: CASRARTSVGWETQYF. The CDR3 bases are TGTGCCAGCAGAGCCCGGACTAGTGTCGGTTGGGAGACCCAGTACTTC. The gene calls are TRBV2 and TRBJ2-5; 7 bases are a match to TRBD2. This CDR3 has 16 amino acids. V dropped 6 bases and J dropped 5; count of bases not matched to a gene: 15. CDR1 and CDR2 (germline): SNHLY, FYNNEI.

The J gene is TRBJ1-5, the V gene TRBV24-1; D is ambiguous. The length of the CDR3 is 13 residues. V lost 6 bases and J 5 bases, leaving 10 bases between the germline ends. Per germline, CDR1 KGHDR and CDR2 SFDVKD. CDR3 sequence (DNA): TGTGCCACCAGTATCGGAGGCCATCAGCCCCAGCATTTT. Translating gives CATSIGGHQPQHF.

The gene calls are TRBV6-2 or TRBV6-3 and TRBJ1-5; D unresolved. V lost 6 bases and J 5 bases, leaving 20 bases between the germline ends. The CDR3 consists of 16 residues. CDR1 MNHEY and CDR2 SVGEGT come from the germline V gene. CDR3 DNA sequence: TGTGCCAGCAGCCCTGTTGGTTTCCGGCCCTATCAGCCCCAGCATTTT. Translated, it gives CASSPVGFRPYQPQHF.

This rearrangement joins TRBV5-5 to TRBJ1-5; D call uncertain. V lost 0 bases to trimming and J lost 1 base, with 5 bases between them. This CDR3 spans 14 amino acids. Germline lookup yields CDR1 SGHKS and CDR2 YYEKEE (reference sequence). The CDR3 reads CASSLVVSNQPQHF. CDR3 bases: TGTGCCAGCAGCTTGGTTGTAAGCAATCAGCCCCAGCATTTT.

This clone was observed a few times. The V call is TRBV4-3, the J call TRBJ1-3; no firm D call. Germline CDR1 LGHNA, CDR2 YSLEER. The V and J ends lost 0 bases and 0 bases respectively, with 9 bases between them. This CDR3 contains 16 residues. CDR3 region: CASSQDFINSGNTIYF. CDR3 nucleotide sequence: TGCGCCAGCAGCCAAGATTTCATCAACTCTGGAAACACCATATATTTT.

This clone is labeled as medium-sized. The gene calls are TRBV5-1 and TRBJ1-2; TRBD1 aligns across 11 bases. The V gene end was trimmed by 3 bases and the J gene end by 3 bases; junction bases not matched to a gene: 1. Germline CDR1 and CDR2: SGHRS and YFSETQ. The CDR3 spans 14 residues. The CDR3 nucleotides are TGCGCCAGCAGCTCGGGACAGGGGGACTATGGCTACACCTTC. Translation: CASSSGQGDYGYTF.

DNA of the CDR3: TGCGCCAGCAGCGGCGGGACTCCGGGGGCCGGGGAGCTGTTTTTT. Its translation is CASSGGTPGAGELFF. The V and J genes are TRBV5-1 and TRBJ2-2; tentatively, D is TRBD2 (6 bases). CDR1 is SGHRS and CDR2 is YFSETQ in the germline V gene. The CDR3 is made up of 15 amino acids. V was clipped by 4 bases and J by 6 bases, with 16 bases between them.

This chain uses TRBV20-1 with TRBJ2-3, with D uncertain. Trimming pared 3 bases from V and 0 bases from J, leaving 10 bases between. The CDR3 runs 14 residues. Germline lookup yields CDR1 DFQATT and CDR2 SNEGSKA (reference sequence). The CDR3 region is CSASRPASTDTQYF. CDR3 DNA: TGCAGTGCTAGTCGGCCAGCTAGCACAGATACGCAGTATTTT.